The 23 T cell receptor beta chains reported below all come from one sample, sequenced in a study of shared clonotypes between healthy human individuals. Data came from immunoSEQ multiplex PCR; TCRdb stores just in-frame clones and leaves some out. The sample records millions of clones, 95% being singletons. Sequenced: naive CD4+ T cells sorted from blood. Subset here: CD45RA+ positively selected. These receptors were taken from a man between 18 and 29 years old in good health.

This clone was detected once. The J gene is TRBJ1-3, the V gene TRBV6-1; D remains ambiguous. V was pared by 6 bases and J by 3 bases, with 12 bases between. This CDR3 has 14 residues. CDR1 MNHNS and CDR2 SASEGT come from the germline V gene. CDR3 loop: CASRVEGYGNTIYF. The DNA of the CDR3 is TGTGCCAGCAGGGTAGAGGGATATGGAAACACCATATATTTT.

In the case of this clone: The same CDR3 arises from other DNA sequences in this sample as well. The CDR3 loop reads CASHRGNYGYTF. CDR3 nucleotide sequence: TGTGCCAGCCACAGGGGAAACTATGGCTACACCTTC. This chain links TRBV6-5 with TRBJ1-2; TRBD1 matches at 7 bases. Germline assignment: CDR1 MNHEY and CDR2 SVGAGI. After removal of 8 bases from V and 2 bases from J, the junction contained 2 bases not matched to a gene. The CDR3 is 12 amino acids.

The CDR3 loop reads CAIAGGVAYEQYF. CDR3 DNA sequence: TGTGCCATAGCGGGAGGGGTTGCTTACGAGCAGTACTTC. The gene calls are TRBV6-1 and TRBJ2-7; 11 bases are a match to TRBD2. Germline CDR1 reads MNHNS; CDR2 reads SASEGT. J lost 4 bases, V lost 10 bases, and 6 bases had no gene match. The CDR3 is 13 residues long.

The chain joins TRBV11-2 to TRBJ2-5; D possibly corresponds to TRBD1 (6 bases). Germline V CDR1 and CDR2: SGHAT, FQNNGV. The CDR3 totals 15 residues. V was clipped by 1 base and J by 4 bases, with 13 bases between them. The CDR3 DNA sequence: TGTGCCAGCAGCTTAGGAGGGGGACGAGGAGAGACCCAGTACTTC. It specifies CASSLGGGRGETQYF.

This chain links TRBV6-1 with TRBJ2-3; D not certain. The CDR3 length is 16 residues. Deletions cut 1 base from V and 0 bases from J, with 11 bases between. The germline CDR1 and CDR2 sequences are MNHNS and SASEGT. The CDR3 DNA reads as TGTGCCAGCAGTGAAGGACCAGGCTCTAGCACAGATACGCAGTATTTT. This gives the protein CASSEGPGSSTDTQYF.

A word on this clone: This specimen includes other DNA sequences encoding the same CDR3. V usage is TRBV7-2 and J usage is TRBJ2-7, with 8 positions matching TRBD1. The CDR3 contains 14 residues. Germline V gene sequence: CDR1 SGHTA, CDR2 FQGNSA. V shed 4 bases and J 1 base; nucleotides not matched to a gene: 3. The CDR3 reads CASSSGTGSYEQYF. In DNA, the CDR3 is TGTGCCAGCAGCTCCGGGACAGGATCCTACGAGCAGTACTTC.

With regard to this clone: In the same sample, other DNA sequences code for this CDR3. This CDR3 is CASSLQGAGGYTF. In nucleotides, the CDR3 is TGTGCCAGCAGTCTACAGGGGGCGGGTGGCTACACCTTC. The rearrangement joins TRBV7-9 to TRBJ1-2; 9 bases map to TRBD1. Germline values: CDR1 SEHNR, CDR2 FQNEAQ (reference sequence). Trimming took 6 bases from V and 7 from J; bases not matched to a gene: 6. CDR3 size: 13 residues.

This clone was observed a single time. This chain links TRBV7-2 with TRBJ2-2, with TRBD2 matching 15 bases. V was pared by 4 bases and J by 4 bases, with 4 bases of the junction left unmatched. Germline V gives CDR1 SGHTA, CDR2 FQGNSA. The CDR3 contains 17 residues. CDR3 nucleotide sequence: TGTGCCAGCAGCTCTCGGACTAGCGGGAGGGGCACCGGGGAGCTGTTTTTT. Protein sequence: CASSSRTSGRGTGELFF.

Details on this clone: The sample holds other DNA sequences that translate to the same CDR3. The rearrangement joins TRBV29-1 to TRBJ1-1; weak D call: TRBD1 (5 bases). Looked up from germline, CDR1 is SQVTM and CDR2 is ANQGSEA. V was shortened by 5 bases and J by 5 bases, with 12 bases between the two germline ends. There are 12 residues in the CDR3. CDR3 coding DNA: TGCAGCGTTCGGGGGGGGAGGACTGAAGCTTTCTTT. Translated: CSVRGGRTEAFF.

This clone has just one count. The same CDR3 arises from other DNA sequences in this sample as well. The chain is built from TRBV7-9 and TRBJ2-3; 7 bases align to TRBD1. Looked up from germline, CDR1 is SEHNR and CDR2 is FQNEAQ (reference sequence). This CDR3 comprises 15 residues. V lost 1 base, J lost 2 bases, and 3 bases stayed unmatched. The CDR3 reads CASSLGQGDTDTQYF. CDR3 coding DNA: TGTGCCAGCAGCTTAGGGCAGGGGGACACAGATACGCAGTATTTT.

The V gene is TRBV9, the J gene TRBJ2-1; 9 bases map to TRBD2. The germline V gene has CDR1 SGDLS and CDR2 YYNGEE. After removal of 0 bases from V and 6 bases from J, the junction contained 4 bases not matched to a gene. This CDR3 comprises 15 residues. CDR3 nucleotide sequence: TGTGCCAGCAGCGTAGGTAGCGGGAGCTTCAATGAGCAGTTCTTC. Its protein is CASSVGSGSFNEQFF.

The V gene is TRBV30, the J gene TRBJ1-2, with D possibly matching TRBD1 (5 bases). CDR1 and CDR2 (germline): GTSNPN, SVGIG (reference sequence). CDR3 length: 12 amino acids. V lost 5 bases, J lost 1 base, and 8 bases lay in between. CDR3 amino acids: CAWDRDNYGYTF. The CDR3 DNA sequence: TGTGCCTGGGACAGAGATAACTATGGCTACACCTTC.

The chain couples TRBV15 to TRBJ2-2, with TRBD1 as a possible D gene (6 bases). Germline values: CDR1 LNHNV, CDR2 YYDKDF (reference sequence). The CDR3 length is 13 residues. Trimming removed 3 bases from V and 5 bases from J, with 7 bases in between. The CDR3 loop is CATSSQGTGELFF. The CDR3, as DNA: TGTGCCACCAGCAGTCAGGGGACCGGGGAGCTGTTTTTT.

The chain employs TRBV11-2 and TRBJ2-2; a weak D match, TRBD1 (5 bases). Trimming removed 5 bases from V and 7 bases from J, with 17 bases in between. Germline V gene lookup returns CDR1 SGHAT and CDR2 FQNNGV. The CDR3 covers 15 residues. CDR3 residues: CASSVNQGWYGELFF. CDR3 bases: TGTGCCAGCAGCGTTAACCAGGGTTGGTACGGGGAGCTGTTTTTT.

This chain links TRBV2 with TRBJ2-1, with TRBD2 matching 9 bases. Unmatched junction bases numbered 6, after V lost 8 bases and J lost 7 bases. The CDR3 spans 13 residues. Germline CDR1 SNHLY, CDR2 FYNNEI. Here the CDR3 reads CASGLAWWNEQFF. The CDR3 DNA sequence: TGTGCCAGCGGACTAGCGTGGTGGAATGAGCAGTTCTTC.

This clone was counted only a few times. The chain carries TRBV10-3 and TRBJ1-1; D not resolved. Trimming took off 2 bases at V and 6 bases at J, with 4 bases between the two ends. CDR1 is ENHRY, CDR2 SYGVKD, per germline. CDR3 size: 11 residues. CDR3 bases: TGTGCCATCAGTGAGGGGGCTGAAGCTTTCTTT. Its protein product is CAISEGAEAFF.

V is TRBV30 and J is TRBJ2-7, with D possibly matching TRBD1 (6 bases). The CDR3 consists of 11 residues. V lost 3 bases and J lost 6, with 9 bases in between. Germline CDR1 is GTSNPN and CDR2 is SVGIG (reference sequence). CDR3 DNA: TGTGCCTGGAGGGACAGCGGCGAGCAGTACTTC. It translates to CAWRDSGEQYF.

J is TRBJ2-7 and V is TRBV5-1; D possibly uses TRBD1 or TRBD2 (6 bases each). CDR1 is SGHRS, CDR2 YFSETQ, per germline. Trimming took off 4 bases at V and 3 bases at J, with 17 bases between the two ends. The CDR3 runs to 15 residues. This CDR3 is CASSIGGEPNYEQYF. As DNA, the CDR3 is TGCGCCAGCAGCATCGGGGGCGAACCCAACTACGAGCAGTACTTC.

The chain employs TRBV28 and TRBJ1-5; weak D call: TRBD1 (5 bases). Trimming took off 3 bases at V and 5 bases at J, with 8 bases between the two ends. This CDR3 has 13 residues. Germline-derived CDR1 and CDR2 are MDHEN and SYDVKM. The chain's CDR3 is CASSLGLYQPQHF. The CDR3 region has the DNA TGTGCCAGCAGTTTGGGGCTATATCAGCCCCAGCATTTT.

This clone was detected once. This chain joins TRBV2 and TRBJ2-1; D may be TRBD1 or TRBD2 (5 bases each). The CDR3 is 17 amino acids. V shed 3 bases and J shed 0 bases, with 15 bases lying between them. In germline, CDR1 is SNHLY, CDR2 FYNNEI. The CDR3 coding sequence is TGTGCCAGCAGTGAGACCCTGGGACCAAGCTCCTACAATGAGCAGTTCTTC. It encodes CASSETLGPSSYNEQFF.

J is TRBJ2-7 and V is TRBV9; maybe TRBD1 (6 bases). The CDR3 extends over 15 amino acids. Germline CDR1 is SGDLS and CDR2 is YYNGEE. V was pared by 0 bases and J by 2 bases, with 12 bases between. The CDR3 here is CASSVGDRRTYEQYF. In DNA, the CDR3 is TGTGCCAGCAGCGTAGGAGACAGGCGAACCTACGAGCAGTACTTC.

The genes are TRBV11-2 and TRBJ2-1, with 9 bases that match TRBD1. Losses at the gene ends were 5 bases for V and 9 bases for J; bases not matched to a gene: 5. There are 13 residues in the CDR3. In germline, CDR1 is SGHAT, CDR2 FQNNGV. The CDR3 sequence is CASSQTGGSEQFF. The CDR3 coding sequence is TGTGCCAGCAGCCAAACAGGGGGCAGTGAGCAGTTCTTC.

Worth noting for this clone: The identical CDR3 is also encoded by other nucleotide sequences in the sample. The V gene is TRBV9, the J gene TRBJ2-3, with D uncertain. With 4 bases removed from V and 6 bases from J, the gap between germline ends came to 9 bases. Germline V gene lookup returns CDR1 SGDLS and CDR2 YYNGEE. The CDR3 consists of 12 residues. Here the CDR3 reads CASSPLRDTQYF. The CDR3, as DNA: TGTGCCAGCAGCCCCCTTCGGGATACGCAGTATTTT.